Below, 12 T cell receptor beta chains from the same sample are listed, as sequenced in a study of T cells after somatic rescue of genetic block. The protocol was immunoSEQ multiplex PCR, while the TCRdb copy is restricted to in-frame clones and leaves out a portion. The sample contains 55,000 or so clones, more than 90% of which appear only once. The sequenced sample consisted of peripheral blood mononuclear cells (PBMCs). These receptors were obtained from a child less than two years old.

CDR3 DNA sequence: TGCAGTGCTAGAGGGCAGGGGATGGCTTTCTTT. Amino acids: CSARGQGMAFF. V is TRBV20-1 and J is TRBJ1-1, with D possibly being TRBD1 (6 bases). V was cut by 1 base and J by 11 bases, with 11 bases left in between. Germline lookup yields CDR1 DFQATT and CDR2 SNEGSKA (reference sequence). CDR3 length: 11 residues.

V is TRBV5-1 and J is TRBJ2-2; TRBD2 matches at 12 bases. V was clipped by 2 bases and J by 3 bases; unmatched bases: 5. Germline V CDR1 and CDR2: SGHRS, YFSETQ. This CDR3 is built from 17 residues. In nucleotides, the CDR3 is TGCGCCAGCAGCTTCTCTAGCGGGAGGGCCCACACCGGGGAGCTGTTTTTT. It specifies CASSFSSGRAHTGELFF.

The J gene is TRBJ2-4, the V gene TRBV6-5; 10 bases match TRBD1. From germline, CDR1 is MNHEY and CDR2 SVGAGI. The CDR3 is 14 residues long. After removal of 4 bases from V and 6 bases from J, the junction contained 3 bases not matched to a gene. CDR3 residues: CASSSRTGGNIQYF. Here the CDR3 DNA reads TGTGCCAGCAGTTCGCGGACAGGGGGAAACATTCAGTACTTC.

The CDR3 DNA follows: TGTGCCAGCAGTTTATCGCGAAATGAGCAGTTCTTC. Translation: CASSLSRNEQFF. The chain is built from TRBV27 and TRBJ2-1; D is ambiguous. The V and J ends lost 0 bases and 7 bases respectively, with 4 bases between them. Germline V lookup: CDR1 MNHEY, CDR2 SMNVEV (reference sequence). This CDR3 contains 12 residues.

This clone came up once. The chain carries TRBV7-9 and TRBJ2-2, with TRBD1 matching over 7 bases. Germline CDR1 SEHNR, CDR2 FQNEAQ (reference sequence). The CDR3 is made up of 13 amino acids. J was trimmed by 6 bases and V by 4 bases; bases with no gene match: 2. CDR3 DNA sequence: TGTGCCAGCAGCTCCACAGGGGCCGGGGAGCTGTTTTTT. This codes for CASSSTGAGELFF.

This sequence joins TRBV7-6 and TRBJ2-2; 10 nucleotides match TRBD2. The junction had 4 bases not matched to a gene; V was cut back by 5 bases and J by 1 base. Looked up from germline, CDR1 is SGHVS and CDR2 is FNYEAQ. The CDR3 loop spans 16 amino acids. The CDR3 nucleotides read TGTGCCAGCAGCCATACTAGCGGGAAGAACACCGGGGAGCTGTTTTTT. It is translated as CASSHTSGKNTGELFF.

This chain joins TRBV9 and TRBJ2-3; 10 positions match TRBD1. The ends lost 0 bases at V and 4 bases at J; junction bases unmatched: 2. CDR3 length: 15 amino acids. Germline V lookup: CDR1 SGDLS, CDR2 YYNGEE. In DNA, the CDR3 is TGTGCCAGCAGCGTAGATGGACAGGGGGCAGATACGCAGTATTTT. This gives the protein CASSVDGQGADTQYF.

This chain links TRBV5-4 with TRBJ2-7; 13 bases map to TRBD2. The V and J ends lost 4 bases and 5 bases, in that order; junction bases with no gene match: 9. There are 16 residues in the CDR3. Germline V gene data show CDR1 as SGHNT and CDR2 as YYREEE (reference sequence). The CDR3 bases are TGTGCCAGCAGCCTTACGACGGGACTAGCGGGAAACGAGCAGTACTTC. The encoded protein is CASSLTTGLAGNEQYF.

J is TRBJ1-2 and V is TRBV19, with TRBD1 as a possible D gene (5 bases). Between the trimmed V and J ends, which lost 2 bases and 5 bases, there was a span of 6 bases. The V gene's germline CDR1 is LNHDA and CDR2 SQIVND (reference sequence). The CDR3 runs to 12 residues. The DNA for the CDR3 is TGTGCCAGTAGTATACAGGGTTATGGCTACACCTTC. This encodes CASSIQGYGYTF.

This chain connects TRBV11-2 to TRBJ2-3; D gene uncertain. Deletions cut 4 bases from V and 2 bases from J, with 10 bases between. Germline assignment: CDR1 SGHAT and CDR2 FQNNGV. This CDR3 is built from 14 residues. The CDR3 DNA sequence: TGTGCCAGCAGCTCCTTCTTGGACACAGATACGCAGTATTTT. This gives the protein CASSSFLDTDTQYF.

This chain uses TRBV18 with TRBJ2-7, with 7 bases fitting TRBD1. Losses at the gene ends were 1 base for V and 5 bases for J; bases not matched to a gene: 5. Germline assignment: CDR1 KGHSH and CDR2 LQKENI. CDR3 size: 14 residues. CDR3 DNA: TGTGCCAGCTCACCACGGAGAGACAGGGACGAGCAGTACTTC. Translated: CASSPRRDRDEQYF.

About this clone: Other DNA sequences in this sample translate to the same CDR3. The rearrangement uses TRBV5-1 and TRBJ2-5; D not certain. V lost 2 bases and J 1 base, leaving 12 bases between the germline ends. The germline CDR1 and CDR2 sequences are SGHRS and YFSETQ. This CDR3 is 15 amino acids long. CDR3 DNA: TGCGCCAGCAGCTTACGGGTGTTGGGCCAAGAGACCCAGTACTTC. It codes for CASSLRVLGQETQYF.